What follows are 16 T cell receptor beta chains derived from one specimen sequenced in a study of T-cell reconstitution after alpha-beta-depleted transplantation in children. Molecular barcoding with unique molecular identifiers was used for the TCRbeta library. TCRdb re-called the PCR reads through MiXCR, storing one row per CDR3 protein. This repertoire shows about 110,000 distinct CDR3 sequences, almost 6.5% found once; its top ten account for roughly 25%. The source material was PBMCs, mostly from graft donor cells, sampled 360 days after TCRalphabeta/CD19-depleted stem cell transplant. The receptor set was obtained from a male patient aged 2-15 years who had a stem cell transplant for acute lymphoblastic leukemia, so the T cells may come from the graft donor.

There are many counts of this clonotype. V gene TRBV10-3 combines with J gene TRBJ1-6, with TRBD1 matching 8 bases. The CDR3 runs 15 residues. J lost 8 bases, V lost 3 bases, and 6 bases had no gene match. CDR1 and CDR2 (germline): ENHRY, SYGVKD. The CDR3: CAISETTGVDSPLHF. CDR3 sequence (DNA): TGTGCCATCAGTGAAACGACAGGGGTTGATTCACCCCTCCACTTT.

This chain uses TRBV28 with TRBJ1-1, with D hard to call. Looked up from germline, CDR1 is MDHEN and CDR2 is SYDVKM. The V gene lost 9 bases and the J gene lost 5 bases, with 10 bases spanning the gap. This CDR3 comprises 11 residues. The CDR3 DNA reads TGTGCCAGTAGGCGGGGAACTGAAGCTTTCTTT. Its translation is CASRRGTEAFF.

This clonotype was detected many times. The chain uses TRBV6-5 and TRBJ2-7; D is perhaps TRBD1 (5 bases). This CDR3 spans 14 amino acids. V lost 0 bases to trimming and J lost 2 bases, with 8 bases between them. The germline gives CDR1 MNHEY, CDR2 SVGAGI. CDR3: CASSYSDSTYEQYF. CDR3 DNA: TGTGCCAGCAGTTACTCCGACAGTACCTACGAGCAGTACTTC.

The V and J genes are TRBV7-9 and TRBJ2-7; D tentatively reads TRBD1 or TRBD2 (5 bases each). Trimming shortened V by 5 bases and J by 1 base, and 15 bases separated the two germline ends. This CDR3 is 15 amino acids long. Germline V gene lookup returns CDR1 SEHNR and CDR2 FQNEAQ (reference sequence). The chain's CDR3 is CASSPPGRQSYEQYF. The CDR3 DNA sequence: TGTGCCAGCAGCCCACCGGGGAGACAGTCCTACGAGCAGTACTTC. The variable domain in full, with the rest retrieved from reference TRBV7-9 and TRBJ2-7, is DTGVSQNPRHKITKRGQNVTFRCDPISEHNRLYWYRQTLGQGPEFLTYFQNEAQLEKSRLLSDRFSAERPKGSFSTLEIQRTEQGDSAMYLCASSPPGRQSYEQYFGPGTRLTVT.

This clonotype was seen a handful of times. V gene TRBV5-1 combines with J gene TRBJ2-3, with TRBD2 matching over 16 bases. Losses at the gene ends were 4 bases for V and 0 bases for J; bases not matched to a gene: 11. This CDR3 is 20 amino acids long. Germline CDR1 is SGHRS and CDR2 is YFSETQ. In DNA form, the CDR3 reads TGCGCCAGCAGCCTCGGGACTAGCGGGAGGGGCGCCTCGAGCACAGATACGCAGTATTTT. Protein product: CASSLGTSGRGASSTDTQYF. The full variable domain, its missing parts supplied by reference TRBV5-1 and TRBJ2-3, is KAGVTQTPRYLIKTRGQQVTLSCSPISGHRSVSWYQQTPGQGLQFLFEYFSETQRNKGNFPGRFSGRQFSNSRSEMNVSTLELGDSALYLCASSLGTSGRGASSTDTQYFGPGTRLTVL.

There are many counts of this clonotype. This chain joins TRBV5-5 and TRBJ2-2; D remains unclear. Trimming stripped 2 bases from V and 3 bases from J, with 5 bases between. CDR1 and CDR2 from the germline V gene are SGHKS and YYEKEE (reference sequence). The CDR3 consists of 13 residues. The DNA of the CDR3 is TGTGCCAGCAGCTTCGGTTACACCGGGGAGCTGTTTTTT. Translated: CASSFGYTGELFF.

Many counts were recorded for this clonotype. The CDR3 loop is CASSLLSDTQYF. The CDR3 coding sequence is TGTGCCAGCAGCTTGTTGTCGGATACGCAGTATTTT. The chain links TRBV7-9 to TRBJ2-3, with unresolved D. Germline assignment: CDR1 SEHNR and CDR2 FQNEAQ (reference sequence). The CDR3 covers 12 residues. Trimming took 3 bases from V and 6 from J, leaving 7 bases between them.

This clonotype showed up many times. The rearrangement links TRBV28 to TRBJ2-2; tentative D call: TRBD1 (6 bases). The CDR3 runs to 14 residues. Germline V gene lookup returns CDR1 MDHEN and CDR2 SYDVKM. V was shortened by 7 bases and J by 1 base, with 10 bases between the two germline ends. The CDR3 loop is CASTLTGNTGELFF. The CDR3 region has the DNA TGTGCCAGCACCTTGACAGGGAACACCGGGGAGCTGTTTTTT.

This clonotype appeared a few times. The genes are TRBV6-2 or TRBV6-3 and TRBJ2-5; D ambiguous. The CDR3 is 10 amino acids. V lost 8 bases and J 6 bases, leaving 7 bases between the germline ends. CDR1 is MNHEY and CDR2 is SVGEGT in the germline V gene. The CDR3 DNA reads TGTGCCAGCGGGCCGAAGACCCAGTACTTC. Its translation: CASGPKTQYF.

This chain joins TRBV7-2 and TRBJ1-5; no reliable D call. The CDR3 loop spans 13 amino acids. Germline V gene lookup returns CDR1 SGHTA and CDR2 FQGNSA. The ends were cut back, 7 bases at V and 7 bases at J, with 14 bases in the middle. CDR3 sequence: CASTLLDGQPQHF. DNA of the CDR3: TGTGCCAGCACCCTATTGGATGGCCAGCCCCAGCATTTT.

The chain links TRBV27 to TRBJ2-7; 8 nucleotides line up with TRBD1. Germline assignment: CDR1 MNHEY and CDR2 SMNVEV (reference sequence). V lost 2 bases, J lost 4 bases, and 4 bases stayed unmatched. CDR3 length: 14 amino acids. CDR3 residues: CASSLGTGVYEQYF. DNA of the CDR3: TGTGCCAGCAGTTTAGGGACAGGAGTTTACGAGCAGTACTTC.

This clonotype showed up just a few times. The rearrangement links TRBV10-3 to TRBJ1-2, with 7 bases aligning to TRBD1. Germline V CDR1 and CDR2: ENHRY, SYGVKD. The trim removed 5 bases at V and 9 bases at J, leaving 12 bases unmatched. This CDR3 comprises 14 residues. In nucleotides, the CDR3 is TGTGCCATCAGTCCTATGGGACAGCCGTTTAGCTACACCTTC. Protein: CAISPMGQPFSYTF.

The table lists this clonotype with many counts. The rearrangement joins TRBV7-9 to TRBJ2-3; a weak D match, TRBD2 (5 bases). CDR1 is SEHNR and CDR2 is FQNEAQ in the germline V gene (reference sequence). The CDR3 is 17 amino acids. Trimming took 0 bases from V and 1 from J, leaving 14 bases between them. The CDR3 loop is CASSLAARARGTDTQYF. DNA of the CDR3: TGTGCCAGCAGCTTAGCGGCACGGGCGAGGGGCACAGATACGCAGTATTTT.

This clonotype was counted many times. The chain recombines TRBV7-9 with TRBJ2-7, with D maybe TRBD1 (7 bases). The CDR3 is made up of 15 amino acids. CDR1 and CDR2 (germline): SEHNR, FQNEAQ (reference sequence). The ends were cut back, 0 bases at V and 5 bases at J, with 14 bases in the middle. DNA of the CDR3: TGTGCCAGCAGCTTAGCGTACCAGGGGGAGGACGAGCAGTACTTC. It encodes CASSLAYQGEDEQYF.

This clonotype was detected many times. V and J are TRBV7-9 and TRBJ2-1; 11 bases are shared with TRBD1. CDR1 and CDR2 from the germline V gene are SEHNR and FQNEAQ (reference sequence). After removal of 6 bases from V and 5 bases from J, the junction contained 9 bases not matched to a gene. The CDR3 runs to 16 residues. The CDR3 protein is CASSFPRDRGNNEQFF. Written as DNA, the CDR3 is TGTGCCAGCAGTTTCCCCAGGGACAGGGGGAACAATGAGCAGTTCTTC.

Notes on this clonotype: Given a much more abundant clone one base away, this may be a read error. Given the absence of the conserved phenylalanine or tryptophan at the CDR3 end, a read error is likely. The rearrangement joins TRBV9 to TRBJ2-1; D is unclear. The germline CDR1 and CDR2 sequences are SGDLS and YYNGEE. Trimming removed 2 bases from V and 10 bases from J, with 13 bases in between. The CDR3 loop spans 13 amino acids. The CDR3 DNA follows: TGTGCCAGCAGCGTCCGGACCACCAACGAGCAGTTCATC. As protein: CASSVRTTNEQFI.